This T cell receptor (beta chain) was sequenced in a study of shared clonotypes between healthy human individuals. Study overall: Researchers drew samples from a couple of women and three men aged 18 to 49.

Only Caucasian adults living in Nashville, Tennessee served as donors. Approximately 82 million PBMCs were counted before genomic DNA extraction. Germline assignment: CDR1 SGHRS and CDR2 YFSETQ. The junction had 5 bases not matched to a gene; V was cut back by 0 bases and J by 5 bases. The CDR3 covers 16 residues. Clones were sequenced by immunoSEQ multiplex PCR, and TCRdb holds only the in-frame ones, with some missing. The sample consists of 490,000 or so clones, 76% of them appearing once. The TCR originated in a woman aged 35 to 49 in good health. Some clones in this sample may be carry-over from other donors' samples. Sequencing input: PBMCs. This rearrangement joins TRBV5-1 to TRBJ2-2; 9 bases match TRBD2. This CDR3 is CASSLGLAVVTGELFF. As DNA, the CDR3 is TGCGCCAGCAGCTTGGGACTAGCGGTTGTTACCGGGGAGCTGTTTTTT.